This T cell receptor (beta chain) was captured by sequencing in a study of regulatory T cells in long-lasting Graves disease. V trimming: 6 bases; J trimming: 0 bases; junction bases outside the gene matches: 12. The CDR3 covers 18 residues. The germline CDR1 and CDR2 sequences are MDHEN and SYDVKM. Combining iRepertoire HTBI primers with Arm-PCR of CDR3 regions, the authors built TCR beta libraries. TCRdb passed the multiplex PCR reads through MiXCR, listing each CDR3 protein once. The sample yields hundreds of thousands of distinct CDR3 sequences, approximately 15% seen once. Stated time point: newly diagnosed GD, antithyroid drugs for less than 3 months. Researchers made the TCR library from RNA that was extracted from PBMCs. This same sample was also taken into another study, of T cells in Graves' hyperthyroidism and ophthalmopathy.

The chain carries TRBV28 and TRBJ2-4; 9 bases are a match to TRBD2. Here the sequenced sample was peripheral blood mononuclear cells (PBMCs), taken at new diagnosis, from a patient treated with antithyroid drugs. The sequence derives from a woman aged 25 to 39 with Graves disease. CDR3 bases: TGTGCCAGCAGCCCCCCGGGAATAGCGGGAGTAGCCAAAAACATTCAGTACTTC. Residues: CASSPPGIAGVAKNIQYF. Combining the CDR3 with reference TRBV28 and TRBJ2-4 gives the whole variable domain DVKVTQSSRYLVKRTGEKVFLECVQDMDHENMFWYRQDPGLGLRLIYFSYDVKMKEKGDIPEGYSVSREKKERFSLILESASTNQTSMYLCASSPPGIAGVAKNIQYFGAGTRLSVL.